The source of this T cell receptor (beta chain) is a study of graft-versus-host responses after intestinal transplantation (TCRdb year 2021). About the study as a whole: Multivisceral, liver-intestinal, or isolated intestinal transplants were received by the recipients. Donor T cell macrochimerism was defined as a peak of at least 4% donor T cells among recipient peripheral blood mononuclear cells. A cohort of approximately 24 intestinal transplant recipients, including one retransplant, was enrolled, and a few patients lacking pretransplant specimens were excluded. After intestinal transplantation, graft-versus-host and host-versus-graft alloreactive T cell clones in the graft, circulation and bone marrow were tracked using bulk TCR-beta CDR3 sequencing. To identify alloreactive clones, pre-transplant mixed lymphocyte reaction products were sequenced and then compared with unstimulated pre-transplant donor and recipient T cells. Rather than being sequenced by the commercial service, samples from three later patients were sequenced in-house on an Illumina MiSeq and processed with MiXCR. Every recipient was given anti-thymocyte globulin induction, followed by approximately three years of maintenance tacrolimus and steroids. The investigation overall reported the following: Early after transplant, declines in HvG clones were associated with peak levels of circulating GvH clones. Patients with donor T cell macrochimerism had high GvH to HvG T cell clonal ratios in their allografts. The conclusions were limited by the relatively low number and heterogeneity of the intestinal transplant patients. GvH clones were detected in recipient bone marrow, and some appeared earlier in ileal mucosa or blood, consistent with an intestinal mucosal origin.

In the case of this clone: Which antigen it targets is not known. No base quality information exists; no much larger clone differs at one position.

Library method: the immunoSEQ multiplex PCR assay. For most patients, genomic DNA was isolated with the Qiagen DNeasy Blood and Tissue Kit and shipped frozen to Adaptive Biotechnologies for TCR sequencing. High-throughput TCR-beta CDR3 sequencing of genomic DNA from most patients was performed by Adaptive Biotechnologies. The study's own analysis went as follows. TCR sequencing data were retrieved from Adaptive's ImmunoSEQ software for 18 patients, whereas three other patients were processed with MiXCR and VDJtools. CD4 versus CD8 sorting errors were corrected by removing sequences found in both subsets at a frequency ratio below 5:1. Because the origin of CDR3 nucleotide sequences shared between donor and recipient could not be assigned, those sequences were removed. To count as alloreactive, a clone needed at least 2-fold expansion over unstimulated cells and a minimum CFSE-low frequency of 0.002% (template counts) or 0.001% (read counts). Mappable clones were those detected in sequenced pre-transplant spleen, lymph node, or MLR CFSE-low populations of the donor or recipient. The cumulative frequency of alloreactive clones was calculated as a percentage of all sequences, weighted by copy number. The immuneACCESS repertoire file appears here via TCRdb, limited to in-frame rearrangements. These files lack a portion of the clones; in checked studies, under half of the deficit traces to unresolved V genes, and the cause of the others is not known. V, J and clone size were drawn from that table, and D and trimming were deduced from the DNA. The sample profile shows about 89,000 clones; around 90% of them were found once. 0.3% of the sample is in the top ten clones.

CDR1 and CDR2, per the germline V gene, are SGHRS and YFSETQ. The trim is 3 bases for V and 3 bases for J, with a gap of 19 bases between the germline ends. The CDR3 sequence holds 16 residues, the cysteine and phenylalanine included. Only the CDR3 DNA stays, 48 bases, in frame from base 1. The time point label for this specimen denotes: cells obtained before transplantation from donor or recipient. CD3+CD4+ and CD3+CD8+ populations were FACS-sorted from unstimulated pre-transplant donor and recipient cells taken from spleen or lymph nodes. The chain is made from TRBV5-1 and TRBJ2-7; the D segment may tentatively be TRBD1 or TRBD2, each giving 5 matched bases. The sequence was collected from a human donor who received an intestinal transplant. The specimen comprised unstimulated CD4+ T cells sorted from spleen or lymph node cells, sampled before intestinal transplant. The DNA sequence is given as TGCGCCAGCAGCTGGGGGATGGTGAGGACTGACTACGAGCAGTACTTC. This is translated as CASSWGMVRTDYEQYF.